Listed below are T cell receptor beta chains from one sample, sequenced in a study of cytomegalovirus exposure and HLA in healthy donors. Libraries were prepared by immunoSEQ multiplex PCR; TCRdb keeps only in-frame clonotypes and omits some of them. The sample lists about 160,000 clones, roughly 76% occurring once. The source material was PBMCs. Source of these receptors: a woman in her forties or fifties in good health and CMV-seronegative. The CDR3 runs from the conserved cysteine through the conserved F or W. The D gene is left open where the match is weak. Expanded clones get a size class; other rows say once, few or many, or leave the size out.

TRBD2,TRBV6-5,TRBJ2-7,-,CASSYSGLAGLEQYF,TGTGCCAGCAGTTACTCCGGACTAGCGGGCTTAGAGCAGTACTTC
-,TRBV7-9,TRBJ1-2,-,CASSSFPSNYGYTF,TGTGCCAGCAGCTCCTTCCCCTCTAACTATGGCTACACCTTC
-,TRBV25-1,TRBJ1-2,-,CASSLGDYGYTF,TGTGCCAGCAGTCTAGGGGATTATGGCTACACCTTC
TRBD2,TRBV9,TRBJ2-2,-,CASSQGTSGRGGELFF,TGTGCCAGCAGCCAAGGGACTAGCGGGAGAGGCGGGGAGCTGTTTTTT
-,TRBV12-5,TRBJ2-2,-,CASGPDRNTGELFF,TGTGCTAGTGGTCCGGACAGAAACACCGGGGAGCTGTTTTTT
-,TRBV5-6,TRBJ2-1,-,CASSLIMASGEQFF,TGTGCCAGCAGCTTGATAATGGCTTCGGGTGAGCAGTTCTTC
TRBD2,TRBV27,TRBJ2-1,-,CASSFERGGTNEQFF,TGTGCCAGCAGCTTCGAGCGGGGGGGCACGAATGAGCAGTTCTTC
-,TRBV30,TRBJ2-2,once,CAWSDGNTGELFF,TGTGCCTGGAGTGACGGGAACACCGGGGAGCTGTTTTTT
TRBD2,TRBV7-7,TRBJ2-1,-,CASSLAGLAGGGEQFF,TGTGCCAGCAGCTTAGCAGGACTAGCGGGAGGGGGGGAGCAGTTCTTC
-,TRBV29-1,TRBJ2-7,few,CSAVLRSSYEQYF,TGCAGCGCTGTACTGAGGAGCTCCTACGAGCAGTACTTC
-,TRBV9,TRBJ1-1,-,CASTYGVEGTEAFF,TGTGCCAGCACTTACGGGGTGGAGGGCACTGAAGCTTTCTTT
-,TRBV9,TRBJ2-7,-,CASSVLPSGGSEQYF,TGTGCCAGCAGCGTCCTACCCTCGGGGGGCAGCGAGCAGTACTTC
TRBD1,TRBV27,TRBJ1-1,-,CASSWKGQGVTEAFF,TGTGCCAGCAGTTGGAAGGGACAGGGGGTCACTGAAGCTTTCTTT
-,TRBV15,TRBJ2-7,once,CATSTTGLSYEQYF,TGTGCCACCAGCACCACGGGACTTAGCTACGAGCAGTACTTC
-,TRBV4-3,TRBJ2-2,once,CASSPTIGDTGELFF,TGCGCCAGCAGCCCAACGATAGGGGACACCGGGGAGCTGTTTTTT
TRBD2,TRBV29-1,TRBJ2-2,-,CSGGLAGNTGELFF,TGCAGCGGTGGACTAGCGGGCAACACCGGGGAGCTGTTTTTT
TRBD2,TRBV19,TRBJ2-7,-,CASSPGGSYEQYF,TGTGCCAGTAGTCCGGGGGGATCCTACGAGCAGTACTTC
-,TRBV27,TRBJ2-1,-,CASKFYNEQFF,TGTGCCAGCAAGTTCTATAATGAGCAGTTCTTC
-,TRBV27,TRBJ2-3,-,CASRPRGLVGASGTYTDTQYF,TGTGCCAGCAGACCCAGAGGTCTTGTGGGGGCTAGCGGAACTTACACAGATACGCAGTATTTT
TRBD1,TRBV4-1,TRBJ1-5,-,CASSQVQGGQPQHF,TGCGCCAGCAGCCAAGTTCAGGGGGGTCAGCCCCAGCATTTT
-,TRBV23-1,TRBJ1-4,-,CASNFTARVVATNEKLFF,TGCGCCAGCAACTTCACCGCGAGAGTTGTTGCAACTAATGAAAAACTGTTTTTT
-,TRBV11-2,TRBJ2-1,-,CASSQLATSYNEQFF,TGTGCCAGCAGCCAACTAGCAACTTCCTATAATGAGCAGTTCTTC
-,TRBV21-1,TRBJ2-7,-,CASSPDTSWYEQYF,TGTGCCAGCAGCCCCGACACGTCTTGGTACGAGCAGTACTTC
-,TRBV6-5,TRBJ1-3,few,CASSLVGATGNTIYF,TGTGCCAGCAGCCTAGTGGGGGCGACTGGAAACACCATATATTTT
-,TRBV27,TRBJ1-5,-,CASSLRASNQPQHF,TGTGCCAGCAGTTTACGAGCTAGCAATCAGCCCCAGCATTTT
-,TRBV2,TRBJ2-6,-,CASRPNSVLTF,TGTGCCAGCAGGCCTAATAGCGTCCTGACTTTC
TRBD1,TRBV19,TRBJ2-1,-,CASSYLGTGSNEQFF,TGTGCCAGTAGCTACCTTGGGACAGGGAGCAATGAGCAGTTCTTC
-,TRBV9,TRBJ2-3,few,CASSRGLYSTDTQYF,TGTGCCAGCAGCCGGGGACTTTATAGCACAGATACGCAGTATTTT
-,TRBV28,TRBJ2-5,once,CASSLPYQETQYF,TGTGCCAGCAGTTTACCGTACCAAGAGACCCAGTACTTC
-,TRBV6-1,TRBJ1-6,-,CASSRTDSYNSPLHF,TGTGCCAGCAGTAGGACGGACAGCTATAATTCACCCCTCCACTTT
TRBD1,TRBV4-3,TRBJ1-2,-,CASSQAMTGDYGYTF,TGCGCCAGCAGCCAAGCAATGACAGGGGACTATGGCTACACCTTC
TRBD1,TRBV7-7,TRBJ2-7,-,CARRGQGVYEQYF,TGTGCCAGACGGGGACAGGGGGTCTACGAGCAGTACTTC
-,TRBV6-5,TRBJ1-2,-,CASSFDSASSGYTF,TGTGCCAGCAGCTTCGACAGCGCCTCCTCGGGCTACACCTTC
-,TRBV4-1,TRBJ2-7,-,CASSQATSYEQYF,TGCGCCAGCAGCCAAGCGACTTCCTACGAGCAGTACTTC
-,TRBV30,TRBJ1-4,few,CAWGELANEKLFF,TGTGCCTGGGGGGAGTTGGCCAATGAAAAACTGTTTTTT
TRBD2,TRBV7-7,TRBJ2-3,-,CASSSGGTDTQYF,TGTGCCAGCAGCTCGGGGGGGACAGATACGCAGTATTTT
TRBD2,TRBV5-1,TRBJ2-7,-,CASSLEPAATSGYSYEQYF,TGCGCCAGCAGCTTGGAGCCAGCGGCCACTAGCGGGTACTCCTACGAGCAGTACTTC
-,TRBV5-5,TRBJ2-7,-,CASSFGSYEQYF,TGTGCCAGCAGCTTCGGTTCCTACGAGCAGTACTTC
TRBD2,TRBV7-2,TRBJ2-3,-,CASSRVGGRPRETDTQYF,TGTGCCAGCAGCCGGGTGGGCGGGAGGCCCCGGGAGACAGATACGCAGTATTTT
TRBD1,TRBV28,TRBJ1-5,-,CASSLGQGVFQPQHF,TGTGCCAGCAGTTTAGGGCAGGGGGTTTTTCAGCCCCAGCATTTT
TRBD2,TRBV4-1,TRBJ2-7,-,CASSRGLGGYEQYF,TGCGCCAGCAGCCGCGGACTAGGAGGCTACGAGCAGTACTTC
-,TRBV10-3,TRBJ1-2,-,CAISQTGPTNYGYTF,TGTGCCATCAGTCAAACAGGGCCTACTAACTATGGCTACACCTTC
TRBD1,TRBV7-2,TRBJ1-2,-,CASSVPGQGAGYTF,TGTGCCAGCAGCGTACCGGGACAGGGGGCTGGCTACACCTTC
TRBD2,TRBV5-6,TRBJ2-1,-,CASSIGLAAYNEQFF,TGTGCCAGCAGCATAGGACTAGCGGCCTACAATGAGCAGTTCTTC
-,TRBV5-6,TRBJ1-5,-,CASSLAGGGNQPQHF,TGTGCCAGCAGCCTGGCGGGGGGAGGCAATCAGCCCCAGCATTTT
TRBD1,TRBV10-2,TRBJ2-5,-,CASNNRDRGETQYF,TGCGCCAGTAATAACCGGGACAGGGGTGAGACCCAGTACTTC